Listed below are T cell receptor beta chains from one sample, sequenced in a study of molecular identifiers for immune sequencing clone quantification. TCRdb analysed the PCR reads with MiXCR anew, one entry per CDR3 protein. Of over 600,000 distinct CDR3 sequences detected, just under 20% appear once; the ten largest clones hold 0.85% to 0.9%. Sequencing was performed on naive CD8+ T cells from blood, with Jurkat cell RNA spiked in. Source of these receptors: a human donor in good health. Some libraries in this study had Jurkat cell RNA spiked in. Each CDR3 is given with its conserved first and last residue. A D gene is named only where the DNA matches it firmly. The size of a clone is reported for some rows only, either as once, few or many, or as a class for expanded clones.

j_gene,v_gene,abundance,d_gene,CDR3nt,CDR3aa
TRBJ1-1,TRBV3-1,many,.,TGTGCCAGCAGCCACCGGGACGTATTGAACACTGCGGGTGAAGCTTTCTTT,CASSHRDVLNTAGEAFF
TRBJ1-1,TRBV20-1,.,.,TGCAGTGCTAGACCATTACAGGTTGAAGCTTTCTTT,CSARPLQVEAFF
TRBJ2-3,TRBV5-1,many,TRBD1,TGCGCCAGCAGCTTGGGGCTGGGACAGAACACAGATACGCAGTATTTT,CASSLGLGQNTDTQYF
TRBJ1-4,TRBV19,many,.,TGTGCCAGTAGTATAGCAGGGGTGAATGAAAAACTGTTTTTT,CASSIAGVNEKLFF
TRBJ2-4,TRBV11-2,few,TRBD1,TGTGCCAGCAGATCGGGACAGGGGGGAAACATTCAGTACTTC,CASRSGQGGNIQYF
TRBJ1-5,TRBV2,many,.,TGTGCCAGCAGTGCGTCCGGAAATAGCAATCAGCCCCAGCATTTT,CASSASGNSNQPQHF
TRBJ2-4,TRBV6-5,many,TRBD1,TGTGCCAGCAGTAAACACCCCCTAGGACAGGCGGACAAAAACATTCAGTACTTC,CASSKHPLGQADKNIQYF
TRBJ2-3,TRBV19,many,.,TGTGCCAGTAGTAACCCAGGTAGCACAGATACGCAGTATTTT,CASSNPGSTDTQYF
TRBJ2-7,TRBV5-6,few,TRBD2,TGTGCCAGCAGCTCCCCGGGGACTAGCTGGTACGAGCAGTGCTTC,CASSSPGTSWYEQCF
TRBJ1-1,TRBV27,few,.,TGTGCCAGCAGTTTTTCTGGGTTTGGAGGCACTGAAGCTTTCTTT,CASSFSGFGGTEAFF
TRBJ2-3,TRBV7-2,many,.,TGTGCCAGCAGCTCGCCGTTATTGGATACGCAGTATTTT,CASSSPLLDTQYF
TRBJ2-3,TRBV25-1,many,TRBD2,TGTGCCAGCATGGACGGGACTACGTTCACAGATACGCAGTATTTT,CASMDGTTFTDTQYF
TRBJ1-4,TRBV5-6,many,.,TGTGCCAGCAGCCCGGGGCCACAATCAGAAACAACTAATGAAAAACTGTTTTTT,CASSPGPQSETTNEKLFF
TRBJ2-5,TRBV12-3/TRBV12-4,many,TRBD1,TGTGCCAGCAGTACTAGGACAGGCCAAGAGACCCAGTACTTC,CASSTRTGQETQYF
TRBJ2-3,TRBV7-9,few,TRBD1,TGTGCCAGCAGCCCGGGACAGGGGCTCTATACGCAGTATTTT,CASSPGQGLYTQYF
TRBJ1-5,TRBV6-6,few,TRBD1,TGTGCCAGCAGTTATATAGGGACAGATAATCAGCCCCAGCATTTT,CASSYIGTDNQPQHF
TRBJ2-7,TRBV19,.,.,TGTGCCAGTAGTATCTACGCAGGGCACGAGCAGTACTTC,CASSIYAGHEQYF
TRBJ2-5,TRBV20-1,many,.,TGCAGTGCTAGACCCCCTTTAGGCGACAGGCCGCAGTACTTC,CSARPPLGDRPQYF